Below, 7 T cell receptor beta chains from the same sample are listed, as sequenced in a study of T cells after yellow fever vaccination. From the 5' RACE reads, TCRdb called clonotypes with MiXCR, one entry per CDR3 protein. Of 13,000 or so distinct CDR3 sequences listed, 4% to 6% were seen once; the top ten hold 45% to 65%. Material: PBMCs, either bulk or a sorted T-cell subset (CD4+, CD8+, memory, or dextramer-sorted; not recorded which), obtained 45 days after the yellow fever booster vaccination. The receptor source for this set is a young man who received the YFV17D yellow fever vaccine.

This clonotype was seen repeatedly, ten times or more. The chain couples TRBV21-1 to TRBJ2-7; the listed D gene, TRBD1, was not tested against the DNA. TRBV21-1 is a pseudogene. The CDR3 sequence is 13 residues long. The CDR3 nucleotides are TGTGCCAGCAGCATGGACATGCGAAACGAGCAGTACTTC. It specifies CASSMDMRNEQYF.

This clonotype was detected many times. The chain joins TRBV4-3 to TRBJ1-1, with 8 bases matching TRBD1. Losses at the gene ends were 2 bases for V and 5 bases for J; bases not matched to a gene: 7. Germline V gene data show CDR1 as LGHNA and CDR2 as YSLEER. The CDR3 consists of 15 residues. CDR3 sequence: CASSQPGQGMTEAFF. As DNA, the CDR3 is TGCGCCAGCAGCCAACCCGGACAGGGAATGACTGAAGCTTTCTTT.

This clonotype was detected ten times or more. V is TRBV29-1 and J is TRBJ2-7; D may be TRBD2 (5 bases). V lost 2 bases, J lost 3 bases, and 8 bases lay in between. Germline V gene data show CDR1 as SQVTM and CDR2 as ANQGSEA. The CDR3 has 12 amino acids. CDR3 amino acids: CSVEIRDYEQYF. The CDR3 coding sequence is TGCAGCGTTGAAATCCGGGACTACGAGCAGTACTTC.

This clonotype was recorded at least ten times. The chain is built from TRBV20-1 and TRBJ2-5; D gene ambiguous. Trimming cost V 6 bases and J 6 bases, with 8 bases left between them. This CDR3 comprises 10 residues. Per germline, CDR1 DFQATT and CDR2 SNEGSKA (reference sequence). CDR3 DNA: TGCAGTGCCACCCTTCAGACCCAGTACTTC. Translating it yields CSATLQTQYF.

There are many counts of this clonotype. The V gene is TRBV28, the J gene TRBJ2-5, with TRBD2 matching over 7 bases. The CDR3 length is 14 residues. Per germline, CDR1 MDHEN and CDR2 SYDVKM. The V segment lost 6 bases and the J segment 6 bases; nucleotides outside the gene matches: 10. CDR3 sequence reads: CASRGLGEKKTQYF. CDR3 in DNA: TGTGCCAGCAGAGGACTAGGGGAGAAAAAGACCCAGTACTTC.

This clonotype was seen repeatedly, ten times or more. This sequence joins TRBV7-9 and TRBJ2-3; D unresolved. The CDR3 sequence is 17 residues long. Trimming removed 3 bases at V and 0 bases at J, with 16 bases between. Germline V gives CDR1 SEHNR, CDR2 FQNEAQ (reference sequence). Written as DNA, the CDR3 is TGTGCCAGCAGCTTCGCCCTACTACTTTCTAGCACAGATACGCAGTATTTT. This translates into CASSFALLLSSTDTQYF.

This clonotype was picked up many times. The CDR3 region has the DNA TGTGCCAGTTCCGTCTACTCTGGAAACACCATATATTTT. It codes for CASSVYSGNTIYF. The gene calls are TRBV10-3 and TRBJ1-3; D unresolved. Between the trimmed V and J ends, which lost 10 bases and 0 bases, there was a span of 10 bases. This CDR3 is built from 13 residues. CDR1 and CDR2 from the germline V gene are ENHRY and SYGVKD.